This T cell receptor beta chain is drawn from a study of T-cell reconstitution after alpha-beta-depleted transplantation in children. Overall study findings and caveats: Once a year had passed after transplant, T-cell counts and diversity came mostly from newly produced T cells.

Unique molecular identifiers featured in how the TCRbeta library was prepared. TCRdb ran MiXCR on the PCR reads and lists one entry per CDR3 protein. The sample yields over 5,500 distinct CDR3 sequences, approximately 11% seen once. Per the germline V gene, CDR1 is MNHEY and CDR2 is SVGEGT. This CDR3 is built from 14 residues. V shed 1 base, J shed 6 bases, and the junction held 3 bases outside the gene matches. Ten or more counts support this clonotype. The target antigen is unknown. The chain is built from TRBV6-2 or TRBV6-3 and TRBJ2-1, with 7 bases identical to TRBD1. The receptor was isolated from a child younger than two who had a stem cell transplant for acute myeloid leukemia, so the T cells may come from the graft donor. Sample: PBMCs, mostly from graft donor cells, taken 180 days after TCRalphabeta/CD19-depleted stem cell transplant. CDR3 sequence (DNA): TGTGCCAGCAGTTACTTAGGGGGCCTCAATGAGCAGTTCTTC. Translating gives CASSYLGGLNEQFF.